This T cell receptor beta chain came from a study of T cell repertoires in cytomegalovirus infection. TCRdb reprocessed the reads via MiXCR and lists one record per CDR3 protein. Counted here are approximately 170,000 distinct CDR3 sequences, approximately 17% occurring once; the ten biggest clones make up under 20%. The CDR3 consists of 14 residues. The V gene's germline CDR1 is LGHNT and CDR2 FRNRAP. Trimming cost V 4 bases and J 2 bases, with 11 bases left between them. The sample taken for sequencing was CD8+ T cells from PBMCs. This clonotype was sampled from a human donor in good health (CMV status not recorded). Some clones in this sample may be carry-over from other donors' samples. The V gene is TRBV12-5, the J gene TRBJ2-5; maybe TRBD2 (6 bases). The CDR3 DNA follows: TGTGCTAGTGGTTGGGGGACTTCTCAAGAGACCCAGTACTTC. Translated, it gives CASGWGTSQETQYF. The whole variable domain, remainder taken from reference TRBV12-5 and TRBJ2-5, is DARVTQTPRHKVTEMGQEVTMRCQPILGHNTVFWYRQTMMQGLELLAYFRNRAPLDDSGMPKDRFSAEMPDATLATLKIQPSEPRDSAVYFCASGWGTSQETQYFGPGTRLLVL.